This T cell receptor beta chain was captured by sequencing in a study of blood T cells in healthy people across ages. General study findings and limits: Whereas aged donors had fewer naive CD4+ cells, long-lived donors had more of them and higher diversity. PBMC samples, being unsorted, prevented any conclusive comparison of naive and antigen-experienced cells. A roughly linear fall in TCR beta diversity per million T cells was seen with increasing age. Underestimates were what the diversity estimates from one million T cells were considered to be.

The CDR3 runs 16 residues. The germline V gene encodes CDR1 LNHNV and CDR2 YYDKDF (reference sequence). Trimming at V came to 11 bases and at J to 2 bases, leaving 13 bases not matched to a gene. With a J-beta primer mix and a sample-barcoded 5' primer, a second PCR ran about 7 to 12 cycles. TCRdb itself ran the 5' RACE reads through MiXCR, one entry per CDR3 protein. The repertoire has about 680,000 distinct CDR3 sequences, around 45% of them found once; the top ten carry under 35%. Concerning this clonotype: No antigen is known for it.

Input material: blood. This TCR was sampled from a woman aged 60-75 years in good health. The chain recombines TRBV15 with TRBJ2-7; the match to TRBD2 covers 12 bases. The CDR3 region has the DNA TGTGCCCCTCTTACTTTTCTAGCGGGAGGGACCTACGAGCAGTACTTC. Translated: CAPLTFLAGGTYEQYF.